This T cell receptor (beta chain) was identified during a study of metastatic and nonmetastatic thyroid tumors. The entire patient cohort was treatment-naive prior to thyroid surgery. TCRdb reassembled clones from the PCR reads with MiXCR. The sample includes around 6,400 clones, around 29% of them seen just once. With 4 bases removed from V and 5 bases from J, the gap between germline ends came to 18 bases. The CDR3 has 16 amino acids. Germline V CDR1 and CDR2: SGHTS, YDEGEE. This chain uses TRBV5-8 with TRBJ1-4; D might be TRBD1 (6 bases). The origin of this receptor is a female donor with papillary thyroid cancer or a benign thyroid nodule (not recorded which). Some clones in this sample may be carry-over from other donors' samples. The sample consisted of tumor tissue. The CDR3 DNA reads TGTGCCAGCAGCCGGGACAATGCCATGGGAAATGAAAAACTGTTTTTT. Its protein product is CASSRDNAMGNEKLFF. Combining the CDR3 with reference TRBV5-8 and TRBJ1-4 gives the whole variable domain EAGVTQSPTHLIKTRGQQATLRCSPISGHTSVYWYQQALGLGLQFLLWYDEGEERNRGNFPPRFSGRQFPNYSSELNVNALELEDSALYLCASSRDNAMGNEKLFFGSGTQLSVL.